What follows are 21 T cell receptor beta chains derived from one specimen sequenced in a study of blood T cells in healthy people across ages. Through a sample-barcoded 5' primer and a J-beta primer mix, a second PCR was run for roughly 6 to 12 cycles. A single record per CDR3 protein comes from TCRdb applying MiXCR to the 5' RACE reads. The sample includes over 950,000 distinct CDR3 sequences, more than 30% of them seen just once. What was sequenced was blood. The source of these receptors is a man aged 18 to 35 in good health.

The V and J genes are TRBV20-1 and TRBJ1-2, with D perhaps matching TRBD1 (5 bases). V was trimmed by 3 bases and J by 6 bases, leaving 17 bases between them. This CDR3 comprises 14 residues. Germline V gene data show CDR1 as DFQATT and CDR2 as SNEGSKA (reference sequence). DNA for the CDR3: TGCAGTGCTAGTGGTGTAGGCAGGGACCATGGCTACACCTTC. It encodes CSASGVGRDHGYTF.

The chain links TRBV2 to TRBJ2-5; maybe TRBD2 (5 bases). In germline, CDR1 is SNHLY, CDR2 FYNNEI. V was clipped by 8 bases and J by 11 bases, with 15 bases between them. CDR3 length: 11 amino acids. CDR3 protein: CASLYRGEQYF. The CDR3 DNA follows: TGTGCCAGCTTATACCGTGGGGAGCAGTACTTC.

The J gene is TRBJ2-1, the V gene TRBV4-1, with 7 bases matching TRBD2. In germline, CDR1 is MGHRA, CDR2 YSYEKL. CDR3 length: 14 amino acids. V lost 6 bases to trimming and J lost 3 bases; unmatched junction nucleotides: 5. The CDR3: CASRLSGDYNEQFF. Written as DNA, the CDR3 is TGCGCCAGCAGACTAAGCGGGGACTACAATGAGCAGTTCTTC.

This rearrangement joins TRBV4-2 to TRBJ1-2; no clear D gene. Trimming shortened V by 1 base and J by 2 bases, and 14 bases separated the two germline ends. Looked up from germline, CDR1 is LGHNA and CDR2 is YNFKEQ. The CDR3 covers 16 residues. CDR3 region: CASSQGSLGRNYGYTF. The DNA of the CDR3 is TGTGCCAGCAGCCAAGGCTCGCTCGGCAGAAACTATGGCTACACCTTC.

The genes are TRBV7-2 and TRBJ2-3; 7 bases align to TRBD1. CDR1 is SGHTA, CDR2 FQGNSA, per germline. The V segment lost 4 bases and the J segment 2 bases; nucleotides outside the gene matches: 6. The CDR3 is made up of 15 amino acids. This CDR3 reads CASSSDRSYTDTQYF. The CDR3 DNA reads as TGTGCCAGCAGCTCGGACAGGTCTTACACAGATACGCAGTATTTT.

The J gene is TRBJ2-3, the V gene TRBV10-3, with TRBD1 identical over 9 bases. V was clipped by 3 bases and J by 0 bases; unmatched bases: 7. The V gene's germline CDR1 is ENHRY and CDR2 SYGVKD. This CDR3 contains 17 residues. The chain's CDR3 is CAISDFTGQGSTDTQYF. The CDR3 DNA follows: TGTGCCATCAGTGATTTCACCGGACAGGGGAGCACAGATACGCAGTATTTT.

The chain links TRBV7-9 to TRBJ1-1; no reliable D call. CDR1 and CDR2 (germline): SEHNR, FQNEAQ (reference sequence). The ends were cut back, 4 bases at V and 7 bases at J, with 10 bases in the middle. This CDR3 is built from 12 residues. CDR3 in DNA: TGTGCCAGCAGCTCTGACATGAATGAAGCTTTCTTT. As protein: CASSSDMNEAFF. The complete variable domain, with remaining parts taken from reference TRBV7-9 and TRBJ1-1, reads DTGVSQNPRHKITKRGQNVTFRCDPISEHNRLYWYRQTLGQGPEFLTYFQNEAQLEKSRLLSDRFSAERPKGSFSTLEIQRTEQGDSAMYLCASSSDMNEAFFGQGTRLTVV.

This chain connects TRBV7-2 to TRBJ2-2; no definite D call. The CDR3 covers 14 residues. Germline CDR1 is SGHTA and CDR2 is FQGNSA. With 2 bases removed from V and 6 bases from J, the gap between germline ends came to 10 bases. The CDR3: CASSLNSLAGELFF. Here the CDR3 DNA reads TGTGCCAGCAGCTTAAACAGTCTCGCCGGGGAGCTGTTTTTT.

This clonotype was seen only a few times. The chain carries TRBV6-6 and TRBJ2-6, with a weak D call TRBD2 (6 bases). With 7 bases removed from V and 1 base from J, the gap between germline ends came to 14 bases. The CDR3 spans 16 residues. CDR1 and CDR2 (germline): MNHNY, SVGAGI (reference sequence). The CDR3 protein is CASTQEGRSGANVLTF. For the CDR3, the DNA is TGTGCCAGCACCCAGGAGGGCAGATCTGGGGCCAACGTCCTGACTTTC.

Many counts were recorded for this clonotype. The rearrangement links TRBV29-1 to TRBJ2-7; D ambiguous. The CDR3 has 13 residues. Trimming stripped 5 bases from V and 0 bases from J, with 11 bases between. Germline V gives CDR1 SQVTM, CDR2 ANQGSEA. The CDR3 reads CSVRSLDSYEQYF. The CDR3, as DNA: TGCAGCGTTCGGAGCCTAGACTCCTACGAGCAGTACTTC.

The genes are TRBV12-3 or TRBV12-4 and TRBJ2-4, with 7 positions matching TRBD1. Trimming cost V 8 bases and J 9 bases; bases outside gene matches: 10. The CDR3 length is 13 residues. CDR3 bases: TGTGCCAGCTCCACCGGACAGGTTGGCATTCAGTACTTC. Translating it yields CASSTGQVGIQYF.

The chain employs TRBV20-1 and TRBJ1-1; 9 bases are a match to TRBD1. Germline-derived CDR1 and CDR2 are DFQATT and SNEGSKA (reference sequence). CDR3 length equals 15 residues. V lost 2 bases, J lost 10 bases, and 14 bases stayed unmatched. The CDR3 DNA reads as TGCAGTGCTAGACCCCCTGGACAGGGGTGGGTAGGAGCTTTCTTT. It codes for CSARPPGQGWVGAFF.

The chain combines TRBV20-1 with TRBJ2-1, with 11 bases fitting TRBD1. Losses at the gene ends were 3 bases for V and 7 bases for J; bases not matched to a gene: 5. CDR1 is DFQATT and CDR2 is SNEGSKA in the germline V gene (reference sequence). This CDR3 contains 14 residues. In nucleotides, the CDR3 is TGCAGTGCTAGGTCGGGACAGGGGGTAAATGAGCAGTTCTTC. As protein: CSARSGQGVNEQFF.

This clonotype was seen only a few times. The genes are TRBV29-1 and TRBJ2-3; 10 nucleotides align to TRBD1. Looked up from germline, CDR1 is SQVTM and CDR2 is ANQGSEA. With V trimmed by 6 bases and J by 3 bases, 21 bases remained unmatched. There are 19 residues in the CDR3. In nucleotides, the CDR3 is TGCAGCGTCGCGAGTTTGGGGTACGCCGGGACAGGGGCGACAGATACGCAGTATTTT. Protein product: CSVASLGYAGTGATDTQYF.

This clonotype has just a few counts. The chain couples TRBV24-1 to TRBJ2-1; D may be TRBD2 (7 bases). V was trimmed by 1 base and J by 6 bases, leaving 15 bases between them. CDR1 is KGHDR, CDR2 SFDVKD, per germline. The CDR3 contains 16 residues. CDR3 amino acids: CATSDFALGGANEQFF. DNA of the CDR3: TGTGCCACCAGTGATTTTGCCCTTGGGGGGGCCAATGAGCAGTTCTTC.

This clonotype was recorded at least ten times. The junction departs from germline at one end; a sequencing error may be responsible. This chain uses TRBV5-1 with TRBJ1-1; D gene uncertain. Germline CDR1 and CDR2: SGHRS and YFSETQ. The CDR3 length is 13 residues. CDR3 coding DNA: TGTGCCAGCAGCTTAGGCGAGGGAACTGAAGCTTTCTTT. It translates to CASSLGEGTEAFF. Based on the CDR3 plus reference TRBV5-1 and TRBJ1-1, the full variable domain is KAGVTQTPRYLIKTRGQQVTLSCSPISGHRSVSWYQQTPGQGLQFLFEYFSETQRNKGNFPGRFSGRQFSNSRSEMNVSTLELGDSALYLCASSLGEGTEAFFGQGTRLTVV.

This clonotype was seen a few times. The chain employs TRBV29-1 and TRBJ2-2; no clear D. The CDR3 length is 14 residues. V was pared by 6 bases and J by 6 bases, with 17 bases between. Per the germline V gene, CDR1 is SQVTM and CDR2 is ANQGSEA. In DNA, the CDR3 is TGCAGCGTAGCTAAGGGCGTTTCGGCCGGGGAGCTGTTTTTT. Protein sequence: CSVAKGVSAGELFF.

V usage is TRBV20-1 and J usage is TRBJ2-1; no definite D call. The CDR3 runs 14 residues. V was clipped by 3 bases and J by 5 bases, with 14 bases between them. Germline V gene data show CDR1 as DFQATT and CDR2 as SNEGSKA (reference sequence). In DNA, the CDR3 is TGCAGTGCTAGCCGAACCCCCGAGGACAATGAGCAGTTCTTC. It encodes CSASRTPEDNEQFF.

This rearrangement joins TRBV7-8 to TRBJ2-5; D perhaps matches TRBD1 (7 bases). Germline assignment: CDR1 SGHVS and CDR2 FQNEAQ. This CDR3 contains 15 residues. V lost 5 bases and J 11 bases, leaving 24 bases between the germline ends. CDR3 sequence reads: CASSEGALGGNEQYF. In DNA, the CDR3 is TGTGCCAGCAGCGAGGGGGCACTGGGGGGCAATGAGCAGTACTTC.

This rearrangement joins TRBV5-1 to TRBJ1-2; the D gene is possibly TRBD1 (5 bases). Per germline, CDR1 SGHRS and CDR2 YFSETQ. The V end lost 0 bases, the J end lost 4 bases, and 16 bases lay between the germline ends. The CDR3 is made up of 16 amino acids. For the CDR3, the DNA is TGCGCCAGCAGCTTGGCAGGGACCTTTACCTCCTATGGCTACACCTTC. This gives the protein CASSLAGTFTSYGYTF.

CDR3 sequence: CSAGRSGGPISYQETQYF. The CDR3 DNA reads as TGCAGTGCTGGGCGAAGCGGGGGGCCCATTTCGTACCAAGAGACCCAGTACTTC. The rearrangement joins TRBV20-1 to TRBJ2-5, with TRBD2 matching over 9 bases. Losses at the gene ends were 5 bases for V and 0 bases for J; bases not matched to a gene: 16. Germline V gene sequence: CDR1 DFQATT, CDR2 SNEGSKA (reference sequence). This CDR3 is built from 18 residues.